This TCR beta chain was recovered during a study of technical replicates of blood from several donors. Clones were sequenced by immunoSEQ multiplex PCR, and TCRdb holds only the in-frame ones, with some missing. The data contain 40,000 to 60,000 clones, about 93% of them seen just once; the ten biggest clones take up about 3.9%. V lost 7 bases, J lost 6 bases, and 16 bases lay in between. In germline, CDR1 is SQVTM, CDR2 ANQGSEA. CDR3 length: 12 amino acids. Sequenced input: PBMCs. The receptor was isolated from a human donor in good health. Some clones in this sample may be carry-over from other donors' samples. This chain connects TRBV29-1 to TRBJ2-7, with a possible D match to TRBD1 (6 bases). The CDR3 reads CSARSGGGEQYF. Here the CDR3 DNA reads TGCAGCGCCCGAAGTGGGGGCGGCGAGCAGTACTTC.